The 20 T cell receptor beta chains in this list originate from one sample, sequenced in a study of blood T cell repertoires in COVID-19. Sequenced by immunoSEQ multiplex PCR; TCRdb stores in-frame clones only, minus some. The table shows around 100,000 clones, with about 84% occurring only once. The source material was peripheral blood. The receptors originated from a human donor in a cohort sampled during active COVID-19.

This clone has just a few counts. J is TRBJ1-1 and V is TRBV6-5; D not certain. V lost 7 bases to trimming and J lost 1 base, with 10 bases between them. This CDR3 is built from 13 residues. The germline V gene has CDR1 MNHEY and CDR2 SVGAGI. The CDR3 sequence is CASTEQQNTEAFF. CDR3 nucleotides: TGTGCCAGCACCGAACAGCAGAACACTGAAGCTTTCTTT.

The V gene is TRBV24-1, the J gene TRBJ1-5, with a weak D call TRBD1 (5 bases). V was cut by 4 bases and J by 3 bases, with 9 bases left in between. The germline CDR1 and CDR2 sequences are KGHDR and SFDVKD. This CDR3 is built from 14 residues. CDR3 sequence (DNA): TGTGCCACCAGTGACGGGGGAAACAATCAGCCCCAGCATTTT. This gives the protein CATSDGGNNQPQHF.

The chain has TRBV10-1 and TRBJ2-1, with D perhaps TRBD2 (6 bases). Trimming stripped 2 bases from V and 0 bases from J, with 11 bases between. This CDR3 contains 16 residues. Germline V gene lookup returns CDR1 WNHNN and CDR2 SYGVQD (reference sequence). CDR3 nucleotide sequence: TGCGCCAGCAGTGAGCATATTAGCGGCTCCTACAATGAGCAGTTCTTC. Amino acids: CASSEHISGSYNEQFF.

The V gene is TRBV10-1, the J gene TRBJ2-3; D perhaps matches TRBD2 (6 bases). The germline V gene encodes CDR1 WNHNN and CDR2 SYGVQD (reference sequence). CDR3 length: 13 residues. V lost 8 bases and J 4 bases, leaving 13 bases between the germline ends. The CDR3 reads CASGISGADTQYF. For the CDR3, the DNA is TGCGCCAGCGGTATTTCGGGAGCAGATACGCAGTATTTT.

V gene TRBV19 combines with J gene TRBJ1-2, with TRBD1 matching over 12 bases. The CDR3 has 18 amino acids. Germline trimming cut 8 bases from V and 7 bases from J; bases unmatched to any gene: 20. Germline loops: CDR1 LNHDA, CDR2 SQIVND (reference sequence). The CDR3 nucleotides are TGTGCCAGTCGAAAAATTGAGGGGACAGGGGGCAAGAGTCGTGGCTACACCTTC. Translating it yields CASRKIEGTGGKSRGYTF.

CDR3 sequence: CASSLGTGSDEQFF. For the CDR3, the DNA is TGTGCCAGCAGCCTTGGGACAGGGAGTGATGAGCAGTTCTTC. This chain connects TRBV3-1 (or the pseudogene TRBV3-2) to TRBJ2-1, with 9 positions matching TRBD1. The trim removed 4 bases at V and 8 bases at J, leaving 6 bases unmatched. This CDR3 region has 14 residues. Germline V gives CDR1 LGHDT, CDR2 YNNKEL (reference sequence).

The chain joins TRBV28 to TRBJ1-5, with D tentatively TRBD1 (5 bases). V lost 8 bases, J lost 3 bases, and 17 bases lay in between. CDR1 is MDHEN, CDR2 SYDVKM, per germline. The CDR3 runs 15 residues. The DNA of the CDR3 is TGTGCCAGCTTTCCCTCAGGGCCAGTCAATCAGCCCCAGCATTTT. It specifies CASFPSGPVNQPQHF.

The chain is built from TRBV5-1 and TRBJ2-5; tentative D call: TRBD1 (5 bases). The CDR3 loop spans 15 amino acids. Deletions cut 1 base from V and 4 bases from J, with 14 bases between. CDR1 and CDR2 (germline): SGHRS, YFSETQ. Here the CDR3 reads CASSLQGMLGETQYF. In nucleotides, the CDR3 is TGCGCCAGCAGCTTGCAGGGTATGCTAGGAGAGACCCAGTACTTC.

The V gene is TRBV19, the J gene TRBJ2-2; 13 nucleotides align to TRBD2. CDR3 length: 17 amino acids. J gave up 7 bases and V 5 bases, and 10 bases lay outside the gene matches. Germline V gives CDR1 LNHDA, CDR2 SQIVND (reference sequence). This chain's CDR3 is CASSLTSGGAGSGELFF. CDR3 sequence (DNA): TGTGCCAGTAGTCTAACTAGCGGGGGGGCCGGGAGCGGGGAGCTGTTTTTT. Full variable domain (rest looked up from reference TRBV19 and TRBJ2-2): DGGITQSPKYLFRKEGQNVTLSCEQNLNHDAMYWYRQDPGQGLRLIYYSQIVNDFQKGDIAEGYSVSREKKESFPLTVTSAQKNPTAFYLCASSLTSGGAGSGELFFGEGSRLTVL.

The gene calls are TRBV5-5 and TRBJ1-2; 7 bases are shared with TRBD1. The V gene end was trimmed by 5 bases and the J gene end by 3 bases; junction bases not matched to a gene: 4. The CDR3 sequence is 13 residues long. Per germline, CDR1 SGHKS and CDR2 YYEKEE (reference sequence). CDR3 bases: TGTGCCAGCAGACTCCAGGGGGACTATGGCTACACCTTC. Translating gives CASRLQGDYGYTF.

This chain uses TRBV2 with TRBJ2-6; maybe TRBD2 (5 bases). The V gene's germline CDR1 is SNHLY and CDR2 FYNNEI. The CDR3 sequence is 13 residues long. The germline V and J ends were trimmed by 6 bases and 5 bases, with 8 bases remaining between them. CDR3 nucleotide sequence: TGTGCCAGCAGCGGAGGATGGGCCAACGTCCTGACTTTC. This codes for CASSGGWANVLTF.

The V gene is TRBV7-2, the J gene TRBJ2-6; perhaps TRBD2 as D (6 bases). CDR3 length: 17 residues. With 7 bases removed from V and 0 bases from J, the gap between germline ends came to 16 bases. Looked up from germline, CDR1 is SGHTA and CDR2 is FQGNSA. This CDR3 reads CASTNRYGGSGANVLTF. CDR3 nucleotides: TGTGCCAGCACCAACCGATACGGGGGCTCTGGGGCCAACGTCCTGACTTTC.

This chain joins TRBV18 and TRBJ2-5, with D unresolved. Germline lookup yields CDR1 KGHSH and CDR2 LQKENI. V was trimmed by 1 base and J by 3 bases, leaving 3 bases between them. The CDR3 extends over 12 amino acids. CDR3: CASSPLEETQYF. The CDR3 nucleotides read TGTGCCAGCTCACCACTCGAAGAGACCCAGTACTTC.

The chain is built from TRBV9 and TRBJ2-1, with 14 bases aligning to TRBD2. The CDR3 totals 15 residues. Losses at the gene ends were 3 bases for V and 4 bases for J; bases not matched to a gene: 0. Germline V gene data show CDR1 as SGDLS and CDR2 as YYNGEE. The CDR3: CASSGTSGGYNEQFF. CDR3 in DNA: TGTGCCAGCAGCGGGACTAGCGGGGGGTACAATGAGCAGTTCTTC.

The chain carries TRBV30 and TRBJ2-1, with a possible D match to TRBD1 (5 bases). The ends were cut back, 2 bases at V and 9 bases at J, with 8 bases in the middle. There are 11 residues in the CDR3. Germline lookup yields CDR1 GTSNPN and CDR2 SVGIG (reference sequence). CDR3 sequence: CAWSRTGEQFF. In DNA form, the CDR3 reads TGTGCCTGGAGTAGAACAGGTGAGCAGTTCTTC.

V usage is TRBV7-9 and J usage is TRBJ2-1; D might be TRBD1 (5 bases). CDR3 size: 17 residues. The V and J ends lost 0 bases and 5 bases respectively, with 17 bases between them. Germline-derived CDR1 and CDR2 are SEHNR and FQNEAQ (reference sequence). CDR3 bases: TGTGCCAGCAGCTTAGCAGTTCGGCAGGGTGGTAACAATGAGCAGTTCTTC. Its protein is CASSLAVRQGGNNEQFF.

This sequence joins TRBV9 and TRBJ2-1, with TRBD2 matching over 9 bases. The CDR3 extends over 15 amino acids. Trimming cost V 3 bases and J 0 bases; bases outside gene matches: 1. Germline V gene data show CDR1 as SGDLS and CDR2 as YYNGEE. CDR3 loop: CASSEAGGSYNEQFF. The DNA of the CDR3 is TGTGCCAGCAGCGAAGCGGGGGGCTCCTACAATGAGCAGTTCTTC.

This rearrangement joins TRBV18 to TRBJ2-1; 14 nucleotides align to TRBD2. V gave up 2 bases and J gave up 7 bases; unmatched junction bases: 1. The CDR3 consists of 15 residues. CDR1 is KGHSH, CDR2 LQKENI, per germline. The CDR3 sequence is CASSPGLAGGNEQFF. The CDR3 DNA is TGTGCCAGCTCACCAGGACTAGCGGGAGGAAATGAGCAGTTCTTC.

The rearrangement uses TRBV7-2 and TRBJ1-2, with D perhaps matching TRBD1 (6 bases). The CDR3 has 17 amino acids. Between the trimmed V and J ends, which lost 0 bases and 8 bases, there was a span of 22 bases. CDR1 and CDR2 from the germline V gene are SGHTA and FQGNSA. The CDR3: CASSLATLQGTRHGYTF. CDR3 nucleotides: TGTGCCAGCAGCTTAGCCACATTACAGGGAACGAGGCACGGCTACACCTTC.

V gene TRBV18 combines with J gene TRBJ1-1; D not resolved. This CDR3 has 14 residues. The V end lost 1 base, the J end lost 1 base, and 7 bases lay between the germline ends. Germline values: CDR1 KGHSH, CDR2 LQKENI. The CDR3 here is CASSPQEGNTEAFF. The CDR3 nucleotides read TGTGCCAGCTCACCACAGGAGGGGAACACTGAAGCTTTCTTT.